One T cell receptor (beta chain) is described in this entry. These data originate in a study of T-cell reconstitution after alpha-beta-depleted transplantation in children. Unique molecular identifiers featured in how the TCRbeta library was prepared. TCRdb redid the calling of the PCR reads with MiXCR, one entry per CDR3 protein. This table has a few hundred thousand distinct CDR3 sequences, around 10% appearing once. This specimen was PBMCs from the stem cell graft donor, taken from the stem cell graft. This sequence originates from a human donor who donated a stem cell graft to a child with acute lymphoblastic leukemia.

The DNA of the CDR3 is TGCGCCAGCAGCGTACGGACAGGGAGGGACACTGAAGCTTTCTTT. Residues: CASSVRTGRDTEAFF. The chain couples TRBV5-1 to TRBJ1-1; 8 nucleotides match TRBD1. Germline CDR1 reads SGHRS; CDR2 reads YFSETQ. This CDR3 has 15 amino acids. The ends lost 4 bases at V and 3 bases at J; junction bases unmatched: 8.